Given below is one T cell receptor beta chain in context. Its antigen is not known. The CDR3 runs 14 residues. The ends were cut back, 0 bases at V and 3 bases at J, with 8 bases in the middle. In germline, CDR1 is SEHNR, CDR2 FQNEAQ (reference sequence). These data originate in a study of T cell responses to AZD1222 COVID-19 vaccine. Study-level findings and limits: Among the donors, most were white British and more were female, and clonal diversity was possibly underestimated. Sampled repertoires all dated from after the peak T cell response. Reportedly, nearly half of unique spike TCRs recognized epitopes outside B.1.351/B.1.1.7 mutations.

Second-dose schedules of about 4 or about 12 weeks were combined. Here immunoSEQ multiplex PCR was the method, and the copy in TCRdb shows in-frame clones only, minus some. Of 54,000 or so clones listed, over 70% are singletons. The chain joins TRBV7-9 to TRBJ1-2; no reliable D call. The receptor comes from an adult who received the AZD1222 COVID-19 vaccine. Sequencing was performed on peripheral blood, taken 28 days after the second AZD1222 dose. The CDR3 DNA reads as TGTGCCAGCAGCTTAGCGGCGGTTCACTATGGCTACACCTTC. This sequence encodes CASSLAAVHYGYTF. The whole variable domain, remainder taken from reference TRBV7-9 and TRBJ1-2, is DTGVSQNPRHKITKRGQNVTFRCDPISEHNRLYWYRQTLGQGPEFLTYFQNEAQLEKSRLLSDRFSAERPKGSFSTLEIQRTEQGDSAMYLCASSLAAVHYGYTFGSGTRLTVV.